These 30 T cell receptor beta chains were sequenced from one sample in a study of shared clonotypes between healthy human individuals. The table came from immunoSEQ multiplex PCR; TCRdb's copy has only in-frame clones and leaves some out. The table records hundreds of thousands of clones, roughly four fifths of them present only once. Sequencing was performed on PBMCs. These receptors were obtained from a middle-aged woman in good health. Some clones in this sample may be carry-over from other donors' samples.

This clone occurred a few times. This chain uses TRBV7-9 with TRBJ2-2; perhaps TRBD2 as D (5 bases). CDR1 and CDR2 from the germline V gene are SEHNR and FQNEAQ (reference sequence). CDR3 length: 13 residues. The CDR3, as DNA: TGTGTCACTAGGCTAATTAACACCGGGGAGCTGTTTTTT. It is translated as CVTRLINTGELFF.

The gene calls are TRBV7-9 and TRBJ1-4, with unresolved D. CDR1 and CDR2 from the germline V gene are SEHNR and FQNEAQ (reference sequence). V shed 0 bases and J shed 7 bases, with 12 bases lying between them. The CDR3 extends over 15 amino acids. CDR3 sequence (DNA): TGTGCCAGCAGCTTAGCGGGAAGTTGGAGTGAAAAACTGTTTTTT. Translation: CASSLAGSWSEKLFF. The whole variable domain, filled in from reference TRBV7-9 and TRBJ1-4, reads DTGVSQNPRHKITKRGQNVTFRCDPISEHNRLYWYRQTLGQGPEFLTYFQNEAQLEKSRLLSDRFSAERPKGSFSTLEIQRTEQGDSAMYLCASSLAGSWSEKLFFGSGTQLSVL.

The chain recombines TRBV7-2 with TRBJ1-5, with D uncertain. The CDR3 is made up of 13 amino acids. Germline-derived CDR1 and CDR2 are SGHTA and FQGNSA. Trimming removed 2 bases at V and 5 bases at J, with 7 bases between. The CDR3 spells CASSLSADQPQHF. The CDR3 DNA reads as TGTGCCAGCAGCTTAAGCGCTGATCAGCCCCAGCATTTT.

The V gene is TRBV5-4, the J gene TRBJ2-1; TRBD2 is a possible D gene (6 bases). Germline V gives CDR1 SGHNT, CDR2 YYREEE (reference sequence). This CDR3 region has 14 residues. Trimming removed 3 bases at V and 5 bases at J, with 12 bases between. The CDR3: CASSWTTPDNEQFF. The CDR3 DNA sequence: TGTGCCAGCAGCTGGACTACTCCTGACAATGAGCAGTTCTTC.

In regard to this clone: Just one base apart from a much larger clone, this may be a read error. The rearrangement links TRBV30 to TRBJ1-5; D call uncertain. Trimming took off 3 bases at V and 2 bases at J, with 8 bases between the two ends. CDR1 and CDR2 (germline): GTSNPN, SVGIG (reference sequence). The CDR3 sequence is 13 residues long. The CDR3 DNA reads as TGTGCCTGGAGATATGGGGGCAATCAGCCCCAGCATTTT. It encodes CAWRYGGNQPQHF.

The chain combines TRBV11-2 with TRBJ2-7, with 7 bases identical to TRBD2. The junction had 9 bases not matched to a gene; V was cut back by 1 base and J by 6 bases. From germline, CDR1 is SGHAT and CDR2 FQNNGV. This CDR3 region has 15 residues. CDR3 coding DNA: TGTGCCAGCAGCTTAGGCGGGGGATCGTTCGGCGAGCAGTACTTC. Its translation is CASSLGGGSFGEQYF.

Concerning this clone itself: Sequence at one end of the junction differs from germline and may be a read error. The chain is built from TRBV7-7 and TRBJ2-1, with 9 nucleotides matching TRBD2. Germline values: CDR1 SSHAT, CDR2 FNYEAQ (reference sequence). The CDR3 runs 15 residues. The CDR3 loop reads CASSPDSGSGDEQFF. In nucleotides, the CDR3 is TGTGCTAGCAGCCCCGATAGCGGGAGTGGGGATGAGCAGTTCTTC. The entire variable domain, with the rest obtained from reference TRBV7-7 and TRBJ2-1, is as follows: GAGVSQSPRYKVTKRGQDVTLRCDPISSHATLYWYQQALGQGPEFLTYFNYEAQPDKSGLPSDRFSAERPEGSISTLTIQRTEQRDSAMYRCASSPDSGSGDEQFFGPGTRLTVL.

This rearrangement joins TRBV28 to TRBJ1-5; D call uncertain. The V and J ends lost 6 bases and 6 bases respectively, with 21 bases between them. The CDR3 contains 16 residues. CDR1 MDHEN and CDR2 SYDVKM come from the germline V gene. The CDR3 here is CASRPPDVILGQPQHF. CDR3 sequence (DNA): TGTGCCAGCAGGCCCCCGGATGTCATATTGGGTCAGCCCCAGCATTTT.

This clone came up a few times. The rearrangement joins TRBV7-6 to TRBJ2-5; the match to TRBD2 covers 8 bases. After removal of 0 bases from V and 5 bases from J, the junction contained 8 bases not matched to a gene. Germline loops: CDR1 SGHVS, CDR2 FNYEAQ. This CDR3 has 16 residues. CDR3 sequence (DNA): TGTGCCAGCAGCTTAGCGCGGGAGGCTCCGGGGGAGACCCAGTACTTC. Translated: CASSLAREAPGETQYF.

The chain recombines TRBV19 with TRBJ1-2, with TRBD1 matching 7 bases. After removal of 5 bases from V and 5 bases from J, the junction contained 11 bases not matched to a gene. The CDR3 runs 15 residues. Germline V gene data show CDR1 as LNHDA and CDR2 as SQIVND (reference sequence). CDR3 nucleotide sequence: TGTGCCAGTAGTGCTCGACAGGGTCTGGGGTATGGCTACACCTTC. It translates to CASSARQGLGYGYTF.

J is TRBJ2-7 and V is TRBV27; D perhaps matches TRBD1 (6 bases). CDR1 MNHEY and CDR2 SMNVEV come from the germline V gene (reference sequence). Deletions cut 1 base from V and 11 bases from J, with 15 bases between. The CDR3 runs to 13 residues. The CDR3, as DNA: TGTGCCAGCAGTTTATGGGGACGGACAGAAGAGTACTTC. Its protein is CASSLWGRTEEYF.

The chain joins TRBV29-1 to TRBJ1-2, with D unclear. Trimming left V 7 bases short and J 8 bases short, with 11 bases between. The CDR3 is 10 amino acids. Germline assignment: CDR1 SQVTM and CDR2 ANQGSEA. The CDR3 loop is CSALLGGYTF. DNA for the CDR3: TGCAGCGCCCTACTAGGAGGCTACACCTTC.

The rearrangement uses TRBV18 and TRBJ1-1; D is perhaps TRBD1 (5 bases). Germline V gene lookup returns CDR1 KGHSH and CDR2 LQKENI. The CDR3 contains 17 residues. V dropped 1 base and J dropped 4 bases, with 19 bases sitting between them. CDR3 bases: TGTGCCAGCTCACCACTGGGGCAAACCACCTTGAGCACTGAAGCTTTCTTT. This encodes CASSPLGQTTLSTEAFF.

V gene TRBV7-9 combines with J gene TRBJ2-1, with 10 positions matching TRBD2. Germline V CDR1 and CDR2: SEHNR, FQNEAQ (reference sequence). CDR3 length: 16 amino acids. V lost 4 bases, J lost 2 bases, and 5 bases stayed unmatched. CDR3 protein: CASSSQREGAYNEQFF. In DNA form, the CDR3 reads TGTGCCAGCAGCTCCCAGCGGGAGGGGGCCTACAATGAGCAGTTCTTC. Full variable domain (rest looked up from reference TRBV7-9 and TRBJ2-1): DTGVSQNPRHKITKRGQNVTFRCDPISEHNRLYWYRQTLGQGPEFLTYFQNEAQLEKSRLLSDRFSAERPKGSFSTLEIQRTEQGDSAMYLCASSSQREGAYNEQFFGPGTRLTVL.

This chain uses TRBV10-2 with TRBJ2-5; D gene uncertain. Trimming left V 2 bases short and J 0 bases short, with 4 bases between. Germline V gene lookup returns CDR1 WSHSY and CDR2 SAAADI. The length of the CDR3 is 13 residues. Here the CDR3 reads CASSETDQETQYF. The CDR3 coding sequence is TGCGCCAGCAGTGAGACAGACCAAGAGACCCAGTACTTC.

This rearrangement joins TRBV28 to TRBJ1-1; D is uncertain. The CDR3 runs to 12 residues. With 0 bases removed from V and 4 bases from J, the gap between germline ends came to 3 bases. Germline CDR1 reads MDHEN; CDR2 reads SYDVKM. CDR3 bases: TGTGCCAGCAGTTTATGGTCCACTGAAGCTTTCTTT. This encodes CASSLWSTEAFF. Based on the CDR3 plus reference TRBV28 and TRBJ1-1, the full variable domain is DVKVTQSSRYLVKRTGEKVFLECVQDMDHENMFWYRQDPGLGLRLIYFSYDVKMKEKGDIPEGYSVSREKKERFSLILESASTNQTSMYLCASSLWSTEAFFGQGTRLTVV.

This clone came up many times. This chain links TRBV6-4 with TRBJ2-3, with 11 bases aligning to TRBD2. CDR1 and CDR2 (germline): MRHNA, SNTAGT. The CDR3 runs 16 residues. Germline trimming cut 2 bases from V and 3 bases from J; bases unmatched to any gene: 4. CDR3: CASSDGASGGTDTQYF. The DNA of the CDR3 is TGTGCCAGCAGTGACGGGGCTAGCGGGGGGACAGATACGCAGTATTTT.

This rearrangement joins TRBV7-3 to TRBJ2-2; 9 bases are a match to TRBD2. Losses at the gene ends were 2 bases for V and 7 bases for J; bases not matched to a gene: 5. Looked up from germline, CDR1 is SGHTA and CDR2 is FQGTGA. This CDR3 has 15 amino acids. In DNA form, the CDR3 reads TGTGCCAGCAGCTTACTAGCGGGATCGGACGGGGAGCTGTTTTTT. Amino acids: CASSLLAGSDGELFF. Full variable domain (remainder filled in from reference TRBV7-3 and TRBJ2-2): GAGVSQTPSNKVTEKGKYVELRCDPISGHTALYWYRQSLGQGPEFLIYFQGTGAADDSGLPNDRFFAVRPEGSVSTLKIQRTERGDSAVYLCASSLLAGSDGELFFGEGSRLTVL.

The chain has TRBV27 and TRBJ2-5, with 11 bases aligning to TRBD1. This CDR3 spans 15 amino acids. V trimming: 2 bases; J trimming: 5 bases; junction bases outside the gene matches: 4. The germline V gene has CDR1 MNHEY and CDR2 SMNVEV (reference sequence). This CDR3 reads CASSLGQGALETQYF. The CDR3 region has the DNA TGTGCCAGCAGTTTAGGACAGGGGGCTCTGGAGACCCAGTACTTC.

This clone was counted a few times. The chain carries TRBV28 and TRBJ2-3; D not certain. From germline, CDR1 is MDHEN and CDR2 SYDVKM. V lost 1 base, J lost 3 bases, and 11 bases lay in between. This CDR3 is built from 15 residues. The CDR3 is CASSLFGPGTDTQYF. DNA of the CDR3: TGTGCCAGCAGTTTATTTGGGCCCGGTACAGATACGCAGTATTTT.

On this clone itself: The sample holds other DNA sequences that translate to the same CDR3. The V and J genes are TRBV28 and TRBJ1-1, with D uncertain. Trimming left V 4 bases short and J 4 bases short, with 4 bases between. The CDR3 runs to 11 residues. In germline, CDR1 is MDHEN, CDR2 SYDVKM. The CDR3 DNA follows: TGTGCCAGCAGTTCAGCCACTGAAGCTTTCTTT. Its protein product is CASSSATEAFF. Filled out from reference TRBV28 and TRBJ1-1, the complete variable domain reads DVKVTQSSRYLVKRTGEKVFLECVQDMDHENMFWYRQDPGLGLRLIYFSYDVKMKEKGDIPEGYSVSREKKERFSLILESASTNQTSMYLCASSSATEAFFGQGTRLTVV.

The chain links TRBV6-5 to TRBJ2-7; 8 bases align to TRBD1. Per the germline V gene, CDR1 is MNHEY and CDR2 is SVGAGI. The CDR3 is 16 amino acids. The V segment lost 0 bases and the J segment 0 bases; nucleotides outside the gene matches: 4. The CDR3: CASSYSRQGHSYEQYF. The CDR3, as DNA: TGTGCCAGCAGTTACTCTCGACAGGGGCACTCCTACGAGCAGTACTTC.

The chain links TRBV30 to TRBJ1-3, with D perhaps matching TRBD1 (6 bases). Germline V gives CDR1 GTSNPN, CDR2 SVGIG (reference sequence). This CDR3 region has 15 residues. V lost 3 bases to trimming and J lost 3 bases, with 15 bases between them. This chain's CDR3 is CAWSDSGGLGNTIYF. The CDR3 DNA sequence: TGTGCCTGGAGCGACTCGGGGGGGCTTGGAAACACCATATATTTT. The full variable domain, its missing parts supplied by reference TRBV30 and TRBJ1-3, is SQTIHQWPATLVQPVGSPLSLECTVEGTSNPNLYWYRQAAGRGLQLLFYSVGIGQISSEVPQNLSASRPQDRQFILSSKKLLLSDSGFYLCAWSDSGGLGNTIYFGEGSWLTVV.

Comments on this clone: With only one base between it and a far larger clone, this is likely a read error. Additional DNA sequences in this sample encode the identical CDR3. The chain couples TRBV19 to TRBJ2-5, with D perhaps TRBD1 or TRBD2 (5 bases each). Gene TRBJ2-7 matches the end of the DNA better, so the J call may be wrong. This CDR3 spans 11 amino acids. The germline gives CDR1 LNHDA, CDR2 SQIVND (reference sequence). This CDR3 reads CASDGGYEQYF. The DNA of the CDR3 is TGTGCCAGTGATGGGGGTTACGAGCAGTACTTC.

The genes are TRBV5-4 and TRBJ2-3; D is uncertain. This CDR3 has 13 amino acids. Trimming cost V 0 bases and J 6 bases, with 8 bases left between them. Germline CDR1 and CDR2: SGHNT and YYREEE (reference sequence). CDR3 amino acids: CASSLEASDTQYF. Written as DNA, the CDR3 is TGTGCCAGCAGCTTGGAGGCCAGCGATACGCAGTATTTT.

This clone occurred once. This chain links TRBV29-1 with TRBJ2-6; D is possibly TRBD1 or TRBD2 (6 bases each). CDR1 is SQVTM and CDR2 is ANQGSEA in the germline V gene. The CDR3 extends over 16 amino acids. The V gene lost 0 bases and the J gene lost 3 bases, with 12 bases spanning the gap. CDR3 bases: TGCAGCGTTGAAGATAGAGGGGGGCGTGGGGCCAACGTCCTGACTTTC. Its translation is CSVEDRGGRGANVLTF.

The genes are TRBV11-2 and TRBJ1-4, with D possibly TRBD1 on 5 matching bases. The CDR3 consists of 14 residues. Trimming stripped 3 bases from V and 7 bases from J, with 12 bases between. Germline CDR1 and CDR2: SGHAT and FQNNGV. CDR3 DNA sequence: TGTGCCAGCAGCTTCCGGGGCTTAAGTGAAAAACTGTTTTTT. Translated, it gives CASSFRGLSEKLFF.

V is TRBV7-2 and J is TRBJ2-1; TRBD2 aligns across 8 bases. The CDR3 totals 19 residues. V trimming: 7 bases; J trimming: 5 bases; junction bases outside the gene matches: 22. The germline gives CDR1 SGHTA, CDR2 FQGNSA. This chain's CDR3 is CASTYPEGGRTHWHNEQFF. Written as DNA, the CDR3 is TGTGCCAGCACCTACCCAGAGGGCGGGAGGACCCATTGGCACAATGAGCAGTTCTTC.

This clone was detected once. V is TRBV2 and J is TRBJ2-7; 9 bases line up with TRBD1. Per germline, CDR1 SNHLY and CDR2 FYNNEI. V trimming: 6 bases; J trimming: 0 bases; junction bases outside the gene matches: 6. The CDR3 has 15 residues. The CDR3: CASSQDRGSSYEQYF. In DNA, the CDR3 is TGTGCCAGCAGCCAGGACAGGGGCAGCTCCTACGAGCAGTACTTC.

The CDR3: CASSPGTGGGIAGERTEQYF. CDR3 bases: TGCGCCAGCAGCCCCGGGACAGGGGGCGGGATAGCGGGAGAGAGAACCGAGCAGTACTTC. The rearrangement uses TRBV5-1 and TRBJ2-7; 12 bases match TRBD1. The CDR3 loop spans 20 amino acids. The V gene's germline CDR1 is SGHRS and CDR2 YFSETQ. V gave up 4 bases and J gave up 6 bases; unmatched junction bases: 23.